This passage covers 17 T cell receptor beta chains from one sample sequenced in a study of blood T cell repertoires in COVID-19. Measured with immunoSEQ multiplex PCR; TCRdb has only the in-frame clones, and not every one. The table includes 150,000 to 200,000 clones, 85% to 90% detected once. The material sequenced was peripheral blood. The receptors were sampled from a middle-aged man with active or convalescent COVID-19.

There are a few counts of this clone. The CDR3 region is CASSFGAGGSANYGYTF. The CDR3 DNA follows: TGTGCCAGCAGTTTCGGGGCAGGGGGTTCAGCTAACTATGGCTACACCTTC. The chain couples TRBV28 to TRBJ1-2, with 7 bases matching TRBD1. The CDR3 loop spans 17 amino acids. V lost 3 bases and J lost 0; bases outside the gene matches: 10. Germline values: CDR1 MDHEN, CDR2 SYDVKM.

The V and J genes are TRBV7-2 and TRBJ2-4; weak D call: TRBD1 (6 bases). The CDR3 extends over 16 amino acids. The V and J ends lost 0 bases and 6 bases respectively, with 15 bases between them. Germline assignment: CDR1 SGHTA and CDR2 FQGNSA. CDR3 sequence (DNA): TGTGCCAGCAGCTTAGCACCCGTGACAGGACTAAACATTCAGTACTTC. As protein: CASSLAPVTGLNIQYF.

V and J are TRBV11-2 and TRBJ2-3, with D maybe TRBD2 (6 bases). The CDR3 has 14 residues. V shed 5 bases and J shed 4 bases, with 13 bases lying between them. CDR1 is SGHAT and CDR2 is FQNNGV in the germline V gene. For the CDR3, the DNA is TGTGCCAGCAGCCGGGGACTCTATGCAGATACGCAGTATTTT. This codes for CASSRGLYADTQYF.

V usage is TRBV2 and J usage is TRBJ2-6; a weak D match, TRBD1 (5 bases). V lost 6 bases and J lost 4, with 10 bases in between. CDR1 SNHLY and CDR2 FYNNEI come from the germline V gene. CDR3 length: 14 amino acids. CDR3 residues: CASRGLRGANVLTF. The CDR3 DNA reads as TGTGCCAGCAGGGGGCTGAGGGGGGCCAACGTCCTGACTTTC.

This rearrangement joins TRBV27 to TRBJ1-2; perhaps TRBD1 as D (6 bases). Trimming shortened V by 5 bases and J by 3 bases, and 16 bases separated the two germline ends. This CDR3 comprises 15 residues. In germline, CDR1 is MNHEY, CDR2 SMNVEV (reference sequence). For the CDR3, the DNA is TGTGCCAGCAGTCCAAGGACAGCTATCGACTATGGCTACACCTTC. Protein: CASSPRTAIDYGYTF.

The rearrangement joins TRBV2 to TRBJ2-7; 9 bases agree with TRBD2. The CDR3 is 13 residues long. The V gene's germline CDR1 is SNHLY and CDR2 FYNNEI. V lost 7 bases, J lost 3 bases, and 4 bases stayed unmatched. As DNA, the CDR3 is TGTGCCAGCAAGGGACTAGCTCACTACGAGCAGTACTTC. This translates into CASKGLAHYEQYF.

The CDR3, as DNA: TGTGCCAGCAGCTTAGGTCTGAACACCGGGGAGCTGTTTTTT. Protein sequence: CASSLGLNTGELFF. The rearrangement uses TRBV7-8 and TRBJ2-2; D remains unclear. Germline CDR1 is SGHVS and CDR2 is FQNEAQ. This CDR3 contains 14 residues. V was shortened by 1 base and J by 1 base, with 4 bases between the two germline ends.

This clone appeared a single time. This chain joins TRBV28 and TRBJ2-3; the match to TRBD2 covers 10 bases. V dropped 2 bases and J dropped 3; count of bases not matched to a gene: 5. This CDR3 has 16 amino acids. Germline loops: CDR1 MDHEN, CDR2 SYDVKM. The CDR3 here is CASSLVAGGGTDTQYF. The CDR3 DNA reads TGTGCCAGCAGTTTAGTAGCGGGGGGCGGAACAGATACGCAGTATTTT.

The rearrangement uses TRBV19 and TRBJ2-1; D possibly corresponds to TRBD2 (5 bases). Germline V gene data show CDR1 as LNHDA and CDR2 as SQIVND (reference sequence). The CDR3 totals 15 residues. V was pared by 7 bases and J by 8 bases, with 21 bases between. CDR3 in DNA: TGTGCCAGTACCCCCACGGGAACCCCCAAGGATGAGCAGTTCTTC. This encodes CASTPTGTPKDEQFF.

This clone was observed a single time. The rearrangement uses TRBV15 and TRBJ2-1, with TRBD2 as a possible D gene (5 bases). CDR1 is LNHNV and CDR2 is YYDKDF in the germline V gene (reference sequence). This CDR3 has 12 residues. The V end was cut by 1 base, the J end by 7 bases, with 5 bases between. The CDR3 nucleotides read TGTGCCACCAGCAGAGGCGGGAATGAGCAGTTCTTC. It is translated as CATSRGGNEQFF.

The chain links TRBV10-3 to TRBJ1-6, with 8 nucleotides matching TRBD1. Trimming removed 10 bases from V and 5 bases from J; junction bases left unmatched: 7. From germline, CDR1 is ENHRY and CDR2 SYGVKD. This CDR3 has 14 amino acids. CDR3 amino acids: CATEQGGDNSPLHF. CDR3 nucleotide sequence: TGTGCCACCGAACAGGGGGGAGATAATTCACCCCTCCACTTT.

V is TRBV13 and J is TRBJ2-2; TRBD1 agrees at 10 bases. The V gene's germline CDR1 is PRHDT and CDR2 FYEKMQ (reference sequence). The CDR3 sequence is 15 residues long. The J segment lost 7 bases and the V segment lost 5 bases, leaving 7 bases of the junction unmatched. The CDR3, as DNA: TGTGCCAGCAGCACTTGGGACAGGGGCAGCGGGGAGCTGTTTTTT. This encodes CASSTWDRGSGELFF.

The V gene is TRBV15, the J gene TRBJ2-5, with 9 nucleotides matching TRBD2. The trim removed 3 bases at V and 5 bases at J, leaving 13 bases unmatched. The CDR3 covers 17 residues. From germline, CDR1 is LNHNV and CDR2 YYDKDF (reference sequence). CDR3 sequence reads: CATSRGGSGGWFETQYF. The CDR3 nucleotides read TGTGCCACCAGCAGGGGGGGAAGCGGGGGGTGGTTTGAGACCCAGTACTTC.

In this sample, this clone turned up a few times. The rearrangement joins TRBV7-2 to TRBJ1-3, with a possible D match to TRBD1 (5 bases). Trimming shortened V by 5 bases and J by 0 bases, and 14 bases separated the two germline ends. Germline values: CDR1 SGHTA, CDR2 FQGNSA. This CDR3 is 16 amino acids long. The DNA of the CDR3 is TGTGCCAGCAGCCCGGGGGAGACGACCTCTGGAAACACCATATATTTT. Residues: CASSPGETTSGNTIYF.

The chain links TRBV5-4 to TRBJ1-2; D is ambiguous. CDR1 and CDR2 from the germline V gene are SGHNT and YYREEE (reference sequence). The CDR3 is 12 amino acids. V lost 1 base, J lost 7 bases, and 8 bases lay in between. DNA for the CDR3: TGTGCCAGCAGCTTGCCTGATAGTGGCTACACCTTC. Translation gives CASSLPDSGYTF.

Written as DNA, the CDR3 is TGTGCCAGCAGCCTTCGGCCCGGGACTAGCTTAGACAATGAGCAGTTCTTC. This sequence encodes CASSLRPGTSLDNEQFF. The genes are TRBV5-6 and TRBJ2-1, with TRBD2 identical over 9 bases. The V gene's germline CDR1 is SGHDT and CDR2 YYEEEE. The CDR3 totals 17 residues. With V trimmed by 4 bases and J by 5 bases, 13 bases remained unmatched.

The chain couples TRBV5-4 to TRBJ2-2, with D possibly being TRBD2 (6 bases). This CDR3 has 16 residues. Germline V gene sequence: CDR1 SGHNT, CDR2 YYREEE (reference sequence). Trimming removed 4 bases at V and 2 bases at J, with 15 bases between. In nucleotides, the CDR3 is TGTGCCAGCAGCACTCGGACTACCCTTAACACCGGGGAGCTGTTTTTT. Translating gives CASSTRTTLNTGELFF.